The T cell receptor beta chain described here comes from a study of T cell repertoires and HLA-DP antigens. After more than 13 days' expansion, CD4+ cells were restimulated 24 h with HeLa expressing allogeneic DPB1. HeLa stimulator cells carried retrovirally transduced HLA-DPA1/DPB1, HLA-DM, invariant chain and CD80. The germline V and J ends were trimmed by 4 bases and 7 bases, with 17 bases remaining between them. The CDR3 is 15 amino acids. Germline assignment: CDR1 ENHRY and CDR2 SYGVKD. Amplification used primers for 54 TRBV and 13 TRBJ segments. TCRdb keeps only in-frame clones here, not all; method: immunoSEQ multiplex PCR. Of over 3,000 clones listed, around 76% are singletons.

This sequence was found in a woman aged 18-29 years in good health and CMV-seronegative. The sequenced sample consisted of CD137- CD4+ T cells from cultured PBMCs. This chain links TRBV10-3 with TRBJ2-1; D is perhaps TRBD1 or TRBD2 (5 bases each). CDR3 sequence reads: CAISVALGNRNEQFF. The CDR3 bases are TGTGCCATCAGTGTCGCACTAGGAAACAGGAATGAGCAGTTCTTC.